The clone carrying this T cell receptor beta chain appeared many times. As yet, its antigen is unknown. The junction does not match germline at one end; this may be a read error. The germline V gene has CDR1 SGDLS and CDR2 YYNGEE. This CDR3 is built from 15 residues. The record originates from a study of CD8 T cells in ankylosing spondylitis. TCRdb ran MiXCR on the 5' RACE reads and lists one entry per CDR3 protein. The repertoire holds about 39,000 distinct CDR3 sequences, with roughly 3% as singletons. Broader study findings: Past studies reported some motif variants in reactive arthritis synovial fluid and blood. There was reportedly significant enrichment of clones that were disease-linked in matched ankylosing spondylitis synovial fluid.

This sequence joins TRBV9 and TRBJ2-3; a possible D gene is TRBD2 (6 bases). The sample consisted of blood, either unsorted or a sorted T cell fraction (not recorded which). The clonotype was recovered from a male donor with ankylosing spondylitis or in good health (not recorded which). The CDR3: CASSPEGGYTDTQYF. CDR3 DNA sequence: TGTGCTAGCAGCCCGGAAGGAGGGTACACAGATACGCAGTATTTT.